The 12 T cell receptor beta chains below all came from one sample that was sequenced in a study of OX40 agonist ivuxolimab in advanced cancers. Libraries were prepared by immunoSEQ multiplex PCR; TCRdb keeps only in-frame clonotypes and omits some of them. The data show 55,000 to 70,000 clones, with approximately 90% seen just once and about 1.2% held by the top ten. The source was CD4+ or CD8+ T cells sorted from blood, collected in a trial of the OX40 agonist ivuxolimab. The receptor set was obtained from an adult with an advanced solid tumor such as melanoma, head and neck, liver or kidney cancer.

The rearrangement uses TRBV7-2 and TRBJ1-2, with 7 bases that match TRBD1. With V trimmed by 5 bases and J by 7 bases, 10 bases remained unmatched. Germline values: CDR1 SGHTA, CDR2 FQGNSA. The CDR3 spans 14 residues. CDR3 sequence (DNA): TGTGCCAGCAGCCAGACAGGGAATAGTGGTGGCTACACCTTC. Its translation: CASSQTGNSGGYTF.

J is TRBJ2-2 and V is TRBV7-9; TRBD1 matches 7 bases. Germline V gene data show CDR1 as SEHNR and CDR2 as FQNEAQ (reference sequence). J gave up 3 bases and V 10 bases, and 20 bases lay outside the gene matches. The CDR3 spans 18 residues. The CDR3 DNA sequence: TGTGCCACCCGTGGGGACAGCCCCTTGAAGAGGGACACCGGGGAGCTGTTTTTT. Protein sequence: CATRGDSPLKRDTGELFF.

This chain links TRBV29-1 with TRBJ1-2, with D perhaps matching TRBD1 (5 bases). Trimming stripped 0 bases from V and 4 bases from J, with 15 bases between. Germline-derived CDR1 and CDR2 are SQVTM and ANQGSEA. The CDR3 covers 15 residues. CDR3 sequence: CSVEDRGEGGYGYTF. CDR3 nucleotide sequence: TGCAGCGTTGAAGACCGGGGGGAGGGTGGCTATGGCTACACCTTC.

This clone appeared once. One end of the junction is discordant with germline, which a read error may explain. The chain is built from TRBV11-2 and TRBJ1-2; D may be TRBD1 (6 bases). The germline V gene has CDR1 SGHAT and CDR2 FQNNGV. The CDR3 is made up of 12 amino acids. The CDR3 loop is CASTILQGPAPF. Written as DNA, the CDR3 is TGTGCCAGCACTATACTACAGGGCCCCGCTCCCTTC. The variable domain in full, with the rest retrieved from reference TRBV11-2 and TRBJ1-2, is EAGVAQSPRYKIIEKRQSVAFWCNPISGHATLYWYQQILGQGPKLLIQFQNNGVVDDSQLPKDRFSAERLKGVDSTLKIQPAKLEDSAVYLCASTILQGPAPFGSGTRLTVV.

V is TRBV19 and J is TRBJ2-7; either TRBD1 or TRBD2 may supply D (5 bases each). This CDR3 is built from 16 residues. Deletions cut 2 bases from V and 0 bases from J, with 14 bases between. CDR1 and CDR2 (germline): LNHDA, SQIVND (reference sequence). The CDR3 reads CASSISPPGRSYEQYF. CDR3 sequence (DNA): TGTGCCAGTAGTATATCCCCTCCGGGACGCTCCTACGAGCAGTACTTC.

The J gene is TRBJ2-1, the V gene TRBV18; D not resolved. The CDR3 extends over 13 amino acids. The V end lost 2 bases, the J end lost 9 bases, and 11 bases lay between the germline ends. Per the germline V gene, CDR1 is KGHSH and CDR2 is LQKENI. CDR3 residues: CASSPFSATEQFF. The CDR3 DNA follows: TGTGCCAGCTCACCATTCAGCGCGACTGAGCAGTTCTTC.

The gene calls are TRBV18 and TRBJ1-5; no firm D call. V was cut by 2 bases and J by 6 bases, with 14 bases left in between. This CDR3 comprises 15 residues. From germline, CDR1 is KGHSH and CDR2 LQKENI. CDR3 in DNA: TGTGCCAGCTCACCAAGAGCCGCCCCGGGTCAGCCCCAGCATTTT. This encodes CASSPRAAPGQPQHF.

The chain is built from TRBV18 and TRBJ2-7, with 9 nucleotides matching TRBD1. The CDR3 is 14 amino acids. Unmatched junction bases numbered 4, after V lost 4 bases and J lost 3 bases. Germline lookup yields CDR1 KGHSH and CDR2 LQKENI. This CDR3 reads CASSLGTGIYEQYF. The CDR3 DNA is TGTGCCAGCTCACTAGGGACAGGGATCTACGAGCAGTACTTC.

The chain is built from TRBV6-6 and TRBJ1-1; D uncertain. Germline CDR1 reads MNHNY; CDR2 reads SVGAGI (reference sequence). The CDR3 is 14 amino acids. V gave up 0 bases and J gave up 7 bases, with 12 bases separating them. The chain's CDR3 is CASSYSLGSLEAFF. The CDR3 DNA reads TGTGCCAGCAGTTACTCGCTAGGGTCCCTTGAAGCTTTCTTT.

The rearrangement links TRBV9 to TRBJ1-1; D unclear. This CDR3 comprises 14 residues. Germline V gene sequence: CDR1 SGDLS, CDR2 YYNGEE. V lost 0 bases and J 5 bases, leaving 11 bases between the germline ends. CDR3 coding DNA: TGTGCCAGCAGCGTAGGAGAAATCCGGACTGAAGCTTTCTTT. Its protein is CASSVGEIRTEAFF.

The rearrangement joins TRBV19 to TRBJ1-5; possibly TRBD1 for D (6 bases). The V and J ends lost 8 bases and 3 bases respectively, with 11 bases between them. CDR1 and CDR2 from the germline V gene are LNHDA and SQIVND (reference sequence). CDR3 length: 13 residues. The DNA for the CDR3 is TGTGCCAGTTCGGACAGCTCCAATCAGCCCCAGCATTTT. Translating it yields CASSDSSNQPQHF.

The chain joins TRBV7-6 to TRBJ2-5, with D perhaps TRBD1 (8 bases). This CDR3 spans 14 amino acids. The germline V gene encodes CDR1 SGHVS and CDR2 FNYEAQ. V lost 5 bases and J lost 5, with 15 bases in between. The CDR3 spells CASSLLQGGETQYF. The CDR3 region has the DNA TGTGCCAGCAGCCTATTACAGGGGGGGGAGACCCAGTACTTC.